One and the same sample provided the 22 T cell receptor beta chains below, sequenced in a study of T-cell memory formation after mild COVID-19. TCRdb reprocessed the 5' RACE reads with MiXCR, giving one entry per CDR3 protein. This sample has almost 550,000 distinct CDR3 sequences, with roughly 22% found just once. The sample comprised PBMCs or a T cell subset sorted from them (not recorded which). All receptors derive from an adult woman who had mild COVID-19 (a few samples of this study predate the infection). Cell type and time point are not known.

As DNA, the CDR3 is TGTGCCAGCCAAAACGGACAGGGCTATATCGAGCAGTACTTC. This translates into CASQNGQGYIEQYF. V gene TRBV2 combines with J gene TRBJ2-7, with 8 bases lining up with TRBD1. The germline gives CDR1 SNHLY, CDR2 FYNNEI. CDR3 length: 14 amino acids. Unmatched junction bases numbered 12, after V lost 8 bases and J lost 6 bases. Full variable domain (rest looked up from reference TRBV2 and TRBJ2-7): EPEVTQTPSHQVTQMGQEVILRCVPISNHLYFYWYRQILGQKVEFLVSFYNNEISEKSEIFDDQFSVERPDGSNFTLKIRSTKLEDSAMYFCASQNGQGYIEQYFGPGTRLTVT.

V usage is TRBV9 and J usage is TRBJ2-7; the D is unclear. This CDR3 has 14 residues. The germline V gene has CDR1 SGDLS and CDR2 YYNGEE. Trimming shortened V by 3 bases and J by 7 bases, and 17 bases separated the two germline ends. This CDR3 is CASSALLSPSEQYF. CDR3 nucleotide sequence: TGTGCCAGCAGCGCCCTTTTATCTCCTTCTGAGCAGTACTTC.

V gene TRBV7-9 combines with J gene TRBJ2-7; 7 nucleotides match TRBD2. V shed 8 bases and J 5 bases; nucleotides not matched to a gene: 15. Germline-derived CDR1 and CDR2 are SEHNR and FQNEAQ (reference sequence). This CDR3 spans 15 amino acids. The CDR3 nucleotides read TGTGCCAGCTCGAATGGGAGGGGACCCTTCGACGAGCAGTACTTC. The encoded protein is CASSNGRGPFDEQYF. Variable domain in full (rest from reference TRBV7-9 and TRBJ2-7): DTGVSQNPRHKITKRGQNVTFRCDPISEHNRLYWYRQTLGQGPEFLTYFQNEAQLEKSRLLSDRFSAERPKGSFSTLEIQRTEQGDSAMYLCASSNGRGPFDEQYFGPGTRLTVT.

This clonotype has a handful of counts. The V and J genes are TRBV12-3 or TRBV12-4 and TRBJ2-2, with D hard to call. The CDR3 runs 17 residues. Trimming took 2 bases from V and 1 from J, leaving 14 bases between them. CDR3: CASSLSGGDLNTGELFF. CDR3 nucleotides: TGTGCCAGCAGTTTATCAGGCGGAGATTTGAACACCGGGGAGCTGTTTTTT.

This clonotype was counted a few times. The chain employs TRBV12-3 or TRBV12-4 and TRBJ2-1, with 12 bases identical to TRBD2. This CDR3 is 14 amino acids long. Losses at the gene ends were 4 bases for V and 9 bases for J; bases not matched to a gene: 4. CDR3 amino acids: CASSWTSGEGEQFF. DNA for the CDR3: TGTGCCAGCAGTTGGACTAGCGGGGAAGGTGAGCAGTTCTTC.

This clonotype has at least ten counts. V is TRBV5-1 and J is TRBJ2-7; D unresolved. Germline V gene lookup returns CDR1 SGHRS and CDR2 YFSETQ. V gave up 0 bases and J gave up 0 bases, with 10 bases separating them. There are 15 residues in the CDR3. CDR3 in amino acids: CASSLGAASSYEQYF. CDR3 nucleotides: TGCGCCAGCAGCTTGGGGGCAGCCTCCTCCTACGAGCAGTACTTC.

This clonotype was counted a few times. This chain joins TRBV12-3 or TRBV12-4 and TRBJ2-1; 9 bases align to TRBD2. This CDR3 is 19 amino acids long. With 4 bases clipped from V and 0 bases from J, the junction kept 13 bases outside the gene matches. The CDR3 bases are TGTGCCAGCAGTTCCCGGCAGCGGGAGGCCAGTAGCTCCTACAATGAGCAGTTCTTC. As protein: CASSSRQREASSSYNEQFF.

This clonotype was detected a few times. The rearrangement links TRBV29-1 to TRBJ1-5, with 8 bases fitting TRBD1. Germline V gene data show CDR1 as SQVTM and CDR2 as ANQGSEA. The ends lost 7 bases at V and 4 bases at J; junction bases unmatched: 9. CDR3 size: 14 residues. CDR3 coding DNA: TGCAGCGCTCGGGAGGGGACAGGAAATCAGCCCCAGCATTTT. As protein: CSAREGTGNQPQHF. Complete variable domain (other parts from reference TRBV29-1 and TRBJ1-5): SAVISQKPSRDICQRGTSLTIQCQVDSQVTMMFWYRQQPGQSLTLIATANQGSEATYESGFVIDKFPISRPNLTFSTLTVSNMSPEDSSIYLCSAREGTGNQPQHFGDGTRLSIL.

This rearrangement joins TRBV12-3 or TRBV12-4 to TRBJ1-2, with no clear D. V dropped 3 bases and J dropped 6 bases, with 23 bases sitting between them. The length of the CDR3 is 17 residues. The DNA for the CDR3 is TGTGCCAGCAGTTTCGGTCTTGCGCAGGTACAAAGGAATGGCTACACCTTC. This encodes CASSFGLAQVQRNGYTF.

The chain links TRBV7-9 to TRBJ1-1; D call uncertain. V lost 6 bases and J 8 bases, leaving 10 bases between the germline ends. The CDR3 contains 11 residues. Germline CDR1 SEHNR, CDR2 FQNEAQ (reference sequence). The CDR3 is CASREGVEAFF. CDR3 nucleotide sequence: TGTGCCAGCAGAGAAGGAGTCGAAGCTTTCTTT.

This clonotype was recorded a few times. In DNA form, the CDR3 reads TGTGCCAGCAGTGGCGGAGGACAGCTCCACTTT. Protein: CASSGGGQLHF. The chain links TRBV25-1 to TRBJ1-6; tentatively, D is TRBD1 (6 bases). V lost 4 bases, J lost 16 bases, and 11 bases lay in between. The germline V gene has CDR1 MGHDK and CDR2 SYGVNS. This CDR3 comprises 11 residues.

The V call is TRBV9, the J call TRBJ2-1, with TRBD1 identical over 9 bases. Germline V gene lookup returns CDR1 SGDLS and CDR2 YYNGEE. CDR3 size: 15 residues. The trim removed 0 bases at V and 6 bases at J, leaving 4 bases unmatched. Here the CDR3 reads CASSVGGQGGNEQFF. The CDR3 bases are TGTGCCAGCAGCGTAGGGGGACAGGGAGGCAATGAGCAGTTCTTC.

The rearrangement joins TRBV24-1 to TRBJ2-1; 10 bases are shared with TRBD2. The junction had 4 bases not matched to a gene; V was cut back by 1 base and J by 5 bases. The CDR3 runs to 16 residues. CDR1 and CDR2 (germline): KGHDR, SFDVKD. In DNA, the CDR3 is TGTGCCACCAGTGATTTCACTAGCGGGGCTAACAATGAGCAGTTCTTC. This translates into CATSDFTSGANNEQFF.

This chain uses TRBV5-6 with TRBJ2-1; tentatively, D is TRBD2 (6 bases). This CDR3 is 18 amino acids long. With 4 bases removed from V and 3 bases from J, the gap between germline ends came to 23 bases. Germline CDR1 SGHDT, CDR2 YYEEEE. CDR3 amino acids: CASSGFAGPREIYNEQFF. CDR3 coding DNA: TGTGCCAGCAGCGGATTTGCGGGACCAAGGGAGATCTACAATGAGCAGTTCTTC.

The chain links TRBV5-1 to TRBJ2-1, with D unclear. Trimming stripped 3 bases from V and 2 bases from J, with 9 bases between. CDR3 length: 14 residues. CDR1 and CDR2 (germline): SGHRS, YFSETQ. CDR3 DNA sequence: TGCGCCAGCAGCTCACAGTACCCCTACAATGAGCAGTTCTTC. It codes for CASSSQYPYNEQFF.

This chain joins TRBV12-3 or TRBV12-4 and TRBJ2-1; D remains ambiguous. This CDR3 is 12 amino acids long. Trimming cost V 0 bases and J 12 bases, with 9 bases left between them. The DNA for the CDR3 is TGTGCCAGCAGTTTAGCGTCCCTGAGGCAGTTCTTC. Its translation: CASSLASLRQFF.

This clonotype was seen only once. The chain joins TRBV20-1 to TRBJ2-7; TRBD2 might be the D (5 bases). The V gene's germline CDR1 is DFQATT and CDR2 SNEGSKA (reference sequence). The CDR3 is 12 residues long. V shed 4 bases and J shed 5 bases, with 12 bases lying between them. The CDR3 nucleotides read TGCAGTGCTATTAGGGAGTCGAACGAGCAGTACTTC. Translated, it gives CSAIRESNEQYF.

The CDR3 protein is CATSESPGQGAIETQYF. The CDR3 nucleotides are TGTGCCACCAGTGAGTCTCCGGGACAGGGGGCGATTGAGACCCAGTACTTC. This chain joins TRBV24-1 and TRBJ2-5; 12 bases are shared with TRBD1. CDR1 is KGHDR, CDR2 SFDVKD, per germline. V lost 4 bases and J lost 5; bases outside the gene matches: 10. This CDR3 spans 17 amino acids.

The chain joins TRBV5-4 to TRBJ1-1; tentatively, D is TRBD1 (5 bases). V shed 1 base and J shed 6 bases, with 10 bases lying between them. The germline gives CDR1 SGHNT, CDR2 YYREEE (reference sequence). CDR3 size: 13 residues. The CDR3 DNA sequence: TGTGCCAGCAGCTTGCAGGGTATCCCTGAAGCTTTCTTT. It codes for CASSLQGIPEAFF.

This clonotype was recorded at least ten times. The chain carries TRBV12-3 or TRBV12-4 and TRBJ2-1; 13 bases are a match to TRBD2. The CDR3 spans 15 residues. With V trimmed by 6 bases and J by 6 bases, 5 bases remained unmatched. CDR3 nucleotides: TGTGCCAGCAGCCGAACTAGCGGGGGGGGCAATGAGCAGTTCTTC. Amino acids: CASSRTSGGGNEQFF.

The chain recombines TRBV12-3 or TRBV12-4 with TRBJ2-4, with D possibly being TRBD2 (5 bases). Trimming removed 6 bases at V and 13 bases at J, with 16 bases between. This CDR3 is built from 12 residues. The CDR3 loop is CASRRTSGVQYF. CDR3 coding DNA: TGTGCCAGCAGGAGGACTTCCGGGGTCCAGTACTTC.

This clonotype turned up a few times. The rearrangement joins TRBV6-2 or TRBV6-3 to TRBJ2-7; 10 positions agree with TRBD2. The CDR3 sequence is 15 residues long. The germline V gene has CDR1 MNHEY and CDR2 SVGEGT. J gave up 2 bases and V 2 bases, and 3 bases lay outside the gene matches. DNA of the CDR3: TGTGCCAGCAGTTACGAAGCGGGAGGGGCCTACGAGCAGTACTTC. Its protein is CASSYEAGGAYEQYF.